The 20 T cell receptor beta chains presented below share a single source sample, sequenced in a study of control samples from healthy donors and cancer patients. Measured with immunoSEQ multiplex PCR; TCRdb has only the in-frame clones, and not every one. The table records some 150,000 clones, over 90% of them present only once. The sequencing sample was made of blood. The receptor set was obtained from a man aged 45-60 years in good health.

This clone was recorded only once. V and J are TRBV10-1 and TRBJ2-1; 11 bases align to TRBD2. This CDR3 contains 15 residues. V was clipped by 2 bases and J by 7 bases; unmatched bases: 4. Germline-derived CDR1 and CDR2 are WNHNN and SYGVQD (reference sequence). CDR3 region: CASSEELAGVNEQFF. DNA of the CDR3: TGCGCCAGCAGTGAGGAACTAGCGGGAGTGAATGAGCAGTTCTTC.

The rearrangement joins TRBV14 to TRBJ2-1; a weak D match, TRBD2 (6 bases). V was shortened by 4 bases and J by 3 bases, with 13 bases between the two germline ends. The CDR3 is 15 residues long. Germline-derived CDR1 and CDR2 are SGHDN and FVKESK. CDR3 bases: TGTGCCAGCAGCCTCTTAGGAGGGATCTACAATGAGCAGTTCTTC. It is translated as CASSLLGGIYNEQFF.

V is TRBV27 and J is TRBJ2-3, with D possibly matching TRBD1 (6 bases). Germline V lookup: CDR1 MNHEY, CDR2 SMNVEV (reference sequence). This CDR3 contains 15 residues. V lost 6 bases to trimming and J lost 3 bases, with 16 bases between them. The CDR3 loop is CASSRTVGATDTQYF. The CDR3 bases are TGTGCCAGCAGCAGGACAGTGGGTGCAACAGATACGCAGTATTTT.

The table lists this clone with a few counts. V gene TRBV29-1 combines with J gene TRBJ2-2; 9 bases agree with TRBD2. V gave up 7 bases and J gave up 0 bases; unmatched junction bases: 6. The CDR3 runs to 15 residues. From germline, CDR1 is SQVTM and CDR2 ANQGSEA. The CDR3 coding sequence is TGCAGCGCCGTTCTAGCGGGAACGAACACCGGGGAGCTGTTTTTT. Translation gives CSAVLAGTNTGELFF.

The CDR3 loop is CARANMNTEAFF. The CDR3 DNA reads as TGTGCCAGGGCCAACATGAACACTGAAGCTTTCTTT. The chain joins TRBV2 to TRBJ1-1; no definite D call. The CDR3 has 12 amino acids. With 9 bases removed from V and 0 bases from J, the gap between germline ends came to 8 bases. Germline V lookup: CDR1 SNHLY, CDR2 FYNNEI.

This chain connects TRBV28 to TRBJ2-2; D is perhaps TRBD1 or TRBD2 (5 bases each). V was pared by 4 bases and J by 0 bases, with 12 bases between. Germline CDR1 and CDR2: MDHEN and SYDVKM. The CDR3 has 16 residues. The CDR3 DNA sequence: TGTGCCAGCAGTTCAGGGCCGGGACCGAACACCGGGGAGCTGTTTTTT. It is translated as CASSSGPGPNTGELFF.

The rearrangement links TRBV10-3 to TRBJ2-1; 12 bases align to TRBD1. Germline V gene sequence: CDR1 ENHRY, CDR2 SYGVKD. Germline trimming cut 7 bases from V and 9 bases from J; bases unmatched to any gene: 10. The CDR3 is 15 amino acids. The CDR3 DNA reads TGTGCCATCAACCCGGGACAGGGGGCGTTGGGTGAGCAGTTCTTC. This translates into CAINPGQGALGEQFF.

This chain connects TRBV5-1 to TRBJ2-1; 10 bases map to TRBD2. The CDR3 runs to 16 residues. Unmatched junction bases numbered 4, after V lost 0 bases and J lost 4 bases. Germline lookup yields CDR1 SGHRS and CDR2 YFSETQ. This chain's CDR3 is CASSLEQAGGYNEQFF. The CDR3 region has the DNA TGCGCCAGCAGCTTGGAGCAAGCGGGAGGGTACAATGAGCAGTTCTTC.

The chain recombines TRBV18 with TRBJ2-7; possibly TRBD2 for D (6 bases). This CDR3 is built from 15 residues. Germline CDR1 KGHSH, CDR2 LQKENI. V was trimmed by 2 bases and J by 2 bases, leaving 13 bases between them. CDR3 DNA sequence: TGTGCCAGCTCACCATCAGGCGGGACGGCCTACGAGCAGTACTTC. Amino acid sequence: CASSPSGGTAYEQYF.

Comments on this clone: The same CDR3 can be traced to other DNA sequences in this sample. CDR3 DNA: TGCGCCAGCAGCTTGGGACAGGGGAATGAGCCCCAGCATTTT. It codes for CASSLGQGNEPQHF. The chain is built from TRBV5-1 and TRBJ1-5; 8 bases are shared with TRBD1. Looked up from germline, CDR1 is SGHRS and CDR2 is YFSETQ. This CDR3 has 14 residues. V was clipped by 0 bases and J by 8 bases; unmatched bases: 4.

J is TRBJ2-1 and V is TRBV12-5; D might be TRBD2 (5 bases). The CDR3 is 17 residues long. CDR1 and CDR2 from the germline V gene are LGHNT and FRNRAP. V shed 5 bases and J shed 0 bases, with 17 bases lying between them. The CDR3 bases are TGTGCTAGTGGTCCTGGAGGAGCGGTCACCTCCTACAATGAGCAGTTCTTC. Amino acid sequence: CASGPGGAVTSYNEQFF.

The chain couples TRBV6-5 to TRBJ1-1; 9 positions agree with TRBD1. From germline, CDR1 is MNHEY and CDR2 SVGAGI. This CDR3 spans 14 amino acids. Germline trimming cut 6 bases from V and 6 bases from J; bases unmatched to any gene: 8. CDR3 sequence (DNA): TGTGCCAGCAGAAAACAGGGGGCTGGGCCTGAAGCTTTCTTT. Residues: CASRKQGAGPEAFF.

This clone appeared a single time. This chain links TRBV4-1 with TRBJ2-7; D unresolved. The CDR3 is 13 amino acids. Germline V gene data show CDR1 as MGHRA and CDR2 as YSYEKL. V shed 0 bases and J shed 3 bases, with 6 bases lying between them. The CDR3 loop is CASSQEGFYEQYF. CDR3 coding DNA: TGCGCCAGCAGCCAAGAAGGTTTCTACGAGCAGTACTTC.

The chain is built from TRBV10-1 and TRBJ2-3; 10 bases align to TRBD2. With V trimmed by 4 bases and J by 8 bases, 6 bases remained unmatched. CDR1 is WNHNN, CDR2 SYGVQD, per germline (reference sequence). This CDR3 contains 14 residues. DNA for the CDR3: TGCGCCAGCAGTGGGAGCGGGAGGGGAGGTACGCAGTATTTT. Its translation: CASSGSGRGGTQYF.

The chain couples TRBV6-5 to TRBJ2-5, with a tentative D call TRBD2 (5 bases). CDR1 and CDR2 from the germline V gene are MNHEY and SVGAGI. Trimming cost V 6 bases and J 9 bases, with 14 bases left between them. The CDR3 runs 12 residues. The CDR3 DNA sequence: TGTGCCAGCAGCCAGACTAATGGGGCCCAGTACTTC. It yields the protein CASSQTNGAQYF.

The CDR3 region has the DNA TGTGCCAGCAGCGAGAGTAGCGGCGCCTACGAGCAGTACTTC. This codes for CASSESSGAYEQYF. J is TRBJ2-7 and V is TRBV9, with a possible D match to TRBD2 (6 bases). V lost 3 bases to trimming and J lost 2 bases, with 12 bases between them. The CDR3 extends over 14 amino acids. The germline CDR1 and CDR2 sequences are SGDLS and YYNGEE.

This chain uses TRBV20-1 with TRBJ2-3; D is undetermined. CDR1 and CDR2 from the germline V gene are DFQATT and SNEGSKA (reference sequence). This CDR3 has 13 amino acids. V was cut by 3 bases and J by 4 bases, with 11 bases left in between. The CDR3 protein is CSASYGHPDTQYF. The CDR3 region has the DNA TGCAGTGCTAGTTATGGGCACCCAGATACGCAGTATTTT.

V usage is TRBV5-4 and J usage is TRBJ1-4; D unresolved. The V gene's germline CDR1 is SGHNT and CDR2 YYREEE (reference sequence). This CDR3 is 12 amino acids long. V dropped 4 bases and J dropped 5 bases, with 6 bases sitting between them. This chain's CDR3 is CASSLGNEKLFF. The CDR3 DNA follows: TGTGCCAGCAGCCTAGGGAATGAAAAACTGTTTTTT.

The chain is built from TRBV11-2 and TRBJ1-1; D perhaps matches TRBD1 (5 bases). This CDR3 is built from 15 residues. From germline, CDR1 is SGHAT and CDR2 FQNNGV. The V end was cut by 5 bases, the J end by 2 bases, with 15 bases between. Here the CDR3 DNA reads TGTGCCAGCAGCAAACTAAGGGGAGAAAACACTGAAGCTTTCTTT. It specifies CASSKLRGENTEAFF. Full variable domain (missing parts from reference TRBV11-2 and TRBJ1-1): EAGVAQSPRYKIIEKRQSVAFWCNPISGHATLYWYQQILGQGPKLLIQFQNNGVVDDSQLPKDRFSAERLKGVDSTLKIQPAKLEDSAVYLCASSKLRGENTEAFFGQGTRLTVV.

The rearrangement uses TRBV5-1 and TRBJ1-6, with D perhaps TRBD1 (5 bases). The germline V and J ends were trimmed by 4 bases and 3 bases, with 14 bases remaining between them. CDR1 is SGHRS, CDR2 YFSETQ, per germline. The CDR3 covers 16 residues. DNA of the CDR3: TGCGCCAGCAGCGTCTCAGGACAACGCTATAATTCACCCCTCCACTTT. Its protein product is CASSVSGQRYNSPLHF.